One sample yielded the 8 T cell receptor beta chains listed below, sequenced in a study of blood T cell repertoires in COVID-19. Generated by immunoSEQ multiplex PCR, the TCRdb table keeps only in-frame clones and is missing some. Of about 360,000 clones in the sample, approximately 89% were seen once. The sample consisted of PBMCs or T cells enriched from blood (not recorded which). These receptors all stem from a middle-aged man in a cohort exposed to, infected with or recovered from COVID-19 (not recorded which).

J is TRBJ2-7 and V is TRBV5-1; D remains ambiguous. Germline V lookup: CDR1 SGHRS, CDR2 YFSETQ. The V end lost 0 bases, the J end lost 0 bases, and 10 bases lay between the germline ends. This CDR3 is 15 amino acids long. CDR3 sequence (DNA): TGCGCCAGCAGCTTGGCGAGCATCCCCTCCTACGAGCAGTACTTC. Its protein product is CASSLASIPSYEQYF.

This clone showed up just a few times. This chain links TRBV7-2 with TRBJ1-2, with TRBD1 matching over 10 bases. CDR1 and CDR2 from the germline V gene are SGHTA and FQGNSA. Trimming cost V 1 base and J 2 bases; bases outside gene matches: 4. This CDR3 is built from 16 residues. CDR3 coding DNA: TGTGCCAGCAGCTTAGAGGACAGGGGGGGCAACTATGGCTACACCTTC. Its protein is CASSLEDRGGNYGYTF.

This clone was seen only a few times. This chain connects TRBV2 to TRBJ1-1; maybe TRBD1 (6 bases). This CDR3 comprises 13 residues. Trimming removed 8 bases at V and 1 base at J, with 11 bases between. Germline V gives CDR1 SNHLY, CDR2 FYNNEI. The CDR3 spells CASDLGGNTEAFF. The CDR3 nucleotides are TGTGCCAGCGACCTAGGGGGGAACACTGAAGCTTTCTTT.

This clone is a singleton in its sample. The CDR3 region has the DNA TGTGCCAGCAGCGCAGGACAGGGGGATGGCTACACCTTC. Protein: CASSAGQGDGYTF. The chain links TRBV11-2 to TRBJ1-2; 10 bases match TRBD1. V shed 5 bases, J shed 6 bases, and the junction held 3 bases outside the gene matches. Germline loops: CDR1 SGHAT, CDR2 FQNNGV. This CDR3 is built from 13 residues. The full variable domain, in which reference TRBV11-2 and TRBJ1-2 provide the parts outside the CDR3, is EAGVAQSPRYKIIEKRQSVAFWCNPISGHATLYWYQQILGQGPKLLIQFQNNGVVDDSQLPKDRFSAERLKGVDSTLKIQPAKLEDSAVYLCASSAGQGDGYTFGSGTRLTVV.

The V and J genes are TRBV30 and TRBJ2-5; no clear D. This CDR3 is 12 amino acids long. V was cut by 2 bases and J by 5 bases, with 9 bases left in between. Germline values: CDR1 GTSNPN, CDR2 SVGIG (reference sequence). CDR3 nucleotide sequence: TGTGCCTGGAGTAACGGTATCGAGACCCAGTACTTC. Protein product: CAWSNGIETQYF.

CDR3 nucleotide sequence: TGCGCCAGCAGCTACCCAGGGACCTACGAGCAGTACTTC. Translated: CASSYPGTYEQYF. J is TRBJ2-7 and V is TRBV5-1; weak D call: TRBD1 (5 bases). CDR3 size: 13 residues. Between the trimmed V and J ends, which lost 3 bases and 2 bases, there was a span of 9 bases. The germline CDR1 and CDR2 sequences are SGHRS and YFSETQ.

The gene calls are TRBV23-1 and TRBJ1-5, with TRBD1 matching over 8 bases. TRBV23-1 is an ORF, with its function uncertain. The V gene end was trimmed by 4 bases and the J gene end by 5 bases; junction bases not matched to a gene: 16. This CDR3 comprises 18 residues. CDR3 sequence: CASSPGGQALTFDQPQHF. DNA of the CDR3: TGCGCCAGCAGTCCTGGGGGACAGGCTTTAACGTTCGATCAGCCCCAGCATTTT.

The genes are TRBV9 and TRBJ2-2; 16 bases align to TRBD2. V shed 4 bases, J shed 6 bases, and the junction held 9 bases outside the gene matches. This CDR3 comprises 18 residues. CDR1 SGDLS and CDR2 YYNGEE come from the germline V gene. This CDR3 reads CASSRSGTSGRAAGELFF. Here the CDR3 DNA reads TGTGCCAGCAGCAGATCCGGGACTAGCGGGAGGGCCGCCGGGGAGCTGTTTTTT. The full variable domain, completed using reference TRBV9 and TRBJ2-2, is DSGVTQTPKHLITATGQRVTLRCSPRSGDLSVYWYQQSLDQGLQFLIQYYNGEERAKGNILERFSAQQFPDLHSELNLSSLELGDSALYFCASSRSGTSGRAAGELFFGEGSRLTVL.